The present T cell receptor (beta chain) was sequenced within a study of CD8 T cells in ankylosing spondylitis. Making use of molecular barcodes, quantitative 5'-RACE generated TCR beta libraries. TCRdb re-derived calls from the 5' RACE reads in MiXCR, one entry per CDR3 protein. The sample holds more than 400,000 distinct CDR3 sequences, about 5% seen once. Regarding this clonotype: The antigen is unknown. With a much larger clone just one base away, this may be a read error.

The germline CDR1 and CDR2 sequences are SGHVS and FNYEAQ. This CDR3 region has 15 residues. Study-wide findings and caveats: Disease-linked clones, CD8+, were relatively rare in peripheral blood. Some of the motif variants had earlier been found in reactive arthritis patients' fluid and blood. In ankylosing spondylitis blood, a motif of fewer than 10 highly homologous TCR beta variants appeared characteristic. Significantly higher representation of disease-linked clones was reported for matched ankylosing spondylitis synovial fluid.

The material sequenced was blood, either unsorted or a sorted T cell fraction (not recorded which). The chain couples TRBV7-6 to TRBJ1-5, with TRBD1 identical over 9 bases. This clonotype originated in a male donor with ankylosing spondylitis. CDR3 in amino acids: CASILEDRGRQPQHF. The CDR3 nucleotides read TGTGCCAGCATCTTAGAGGACAGGGGCCGTCAGCCCCAGCATTTT. The variable domain in full, with the rest retrieved from reference TRBV7-6 and TRBJ1-5, is GAGVSQSPRYKVTKRGQDVALRCDPISGHVSLYWYRQALGQGPEFLTYFNYEAQQDKSGLPNDRFSAERPEGSISTLTIQRTEQRDSAMYRCASILEDRGRQPQHFGDGTRLSIL.